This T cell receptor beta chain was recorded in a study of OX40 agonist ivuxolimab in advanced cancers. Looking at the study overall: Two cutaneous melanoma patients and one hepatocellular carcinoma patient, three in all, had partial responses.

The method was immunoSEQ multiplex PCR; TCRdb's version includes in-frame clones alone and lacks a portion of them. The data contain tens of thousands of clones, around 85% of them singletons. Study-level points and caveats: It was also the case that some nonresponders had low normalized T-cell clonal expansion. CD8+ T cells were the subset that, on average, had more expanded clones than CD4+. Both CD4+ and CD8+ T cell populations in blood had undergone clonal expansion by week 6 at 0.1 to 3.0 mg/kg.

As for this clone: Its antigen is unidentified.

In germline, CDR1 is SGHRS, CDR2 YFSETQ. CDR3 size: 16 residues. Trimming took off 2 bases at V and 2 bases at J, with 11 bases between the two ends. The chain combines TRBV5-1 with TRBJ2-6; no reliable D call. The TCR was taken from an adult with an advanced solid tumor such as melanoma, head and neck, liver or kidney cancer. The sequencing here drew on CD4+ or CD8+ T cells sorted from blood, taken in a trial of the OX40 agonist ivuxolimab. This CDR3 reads CASSFGGATGANVLTF. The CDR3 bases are TGCGCCAGCAGCTTTGGTGGAGCGACTGGGGCCAACGTCCTGACTTTC.